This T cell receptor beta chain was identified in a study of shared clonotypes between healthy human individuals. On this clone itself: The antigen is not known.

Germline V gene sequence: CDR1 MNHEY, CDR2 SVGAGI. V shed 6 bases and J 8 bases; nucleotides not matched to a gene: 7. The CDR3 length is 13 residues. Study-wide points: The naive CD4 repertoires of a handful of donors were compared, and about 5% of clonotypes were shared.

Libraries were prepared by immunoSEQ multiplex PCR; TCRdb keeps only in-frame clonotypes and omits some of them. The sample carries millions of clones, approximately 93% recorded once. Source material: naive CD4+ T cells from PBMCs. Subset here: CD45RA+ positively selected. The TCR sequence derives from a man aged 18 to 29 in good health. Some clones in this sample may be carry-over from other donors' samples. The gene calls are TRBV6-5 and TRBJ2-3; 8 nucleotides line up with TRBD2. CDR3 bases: TGTGCCAGCAGAAGCGGGAGTGAAGGTACGCAGTATTTT. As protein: CASRSGSEGTQYF.